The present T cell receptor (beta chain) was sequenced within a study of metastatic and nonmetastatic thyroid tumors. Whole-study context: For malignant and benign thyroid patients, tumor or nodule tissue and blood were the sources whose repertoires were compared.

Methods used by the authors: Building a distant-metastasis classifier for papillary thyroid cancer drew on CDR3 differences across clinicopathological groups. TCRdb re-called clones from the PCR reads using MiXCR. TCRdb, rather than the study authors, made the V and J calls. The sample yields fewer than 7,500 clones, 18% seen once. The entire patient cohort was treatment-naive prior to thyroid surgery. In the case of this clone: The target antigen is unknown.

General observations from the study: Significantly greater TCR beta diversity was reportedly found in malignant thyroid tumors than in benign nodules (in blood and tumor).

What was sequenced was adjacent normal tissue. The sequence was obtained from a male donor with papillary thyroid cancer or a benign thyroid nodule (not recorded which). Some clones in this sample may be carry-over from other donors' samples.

The CDR3 bases are TGTGCCTGGAGCGCCCAGGGTAGCACTGAAGCTTTCTTT. Translation gives CAWSAQGSTEAFF. The chain employs TRBV30 and TRBJ1-1, with D perhaps matching TRBD1 (5 bases). CDR3 size: 13 residues. CDR1 is GTSNPN and CDR2 is SVGIG in the germline V gene (reference sequence). V was trimmed by 3 bases and J by 4 bases, leaving 12 bases between them.